The clone carrying this TCR beta chain has more than one count but fewer than ten. Its target is unknown. The authors extracted at least 5 micrograms of total RNA per sample. Next came a second PCR, run for 7 to 11 cycles, which used a sample-barcoded 5' primer along with a J-beta primer mix. Each sample provided no less than 2.5 million CDR3-containing paired-end reads. TCRdb reprocessed the 5' RACE reads with MiXCR, giving one entry per CDR3 protein. The top ten clones hold 13% of a sample with about 650,000 distinct CDR3 sequences, roughly half of them seen once. The sample belongs to a study of blood T cells in healthy people across ages. Study at large: Per two T cells, template switching captured roughly one barcoded beta molecule. Broader study findings: The recorded TCR beta diversity per million T cells decreased in a roughly linear manner with age.

This CDR3 is built from 13 residues. Germline CDR1 reads SQVTM; CDR2 reads ANQGSEA. V was shortened by 4 bases and J by 6 bases, with 15 bases between the two germline ends. The gene calls are TRBV29-1 and TRBJ1-1; D gene unclear. What was sequenced was blood. This clonotype originated in a woman of 80 years or more in good health. In DNA form, the CDR3 reads TGCAGCGTTGGCGTCTCAGACGAGGCTGAAGCTTTCTTT. Its protein product is CSVGVSDEAEAFF.